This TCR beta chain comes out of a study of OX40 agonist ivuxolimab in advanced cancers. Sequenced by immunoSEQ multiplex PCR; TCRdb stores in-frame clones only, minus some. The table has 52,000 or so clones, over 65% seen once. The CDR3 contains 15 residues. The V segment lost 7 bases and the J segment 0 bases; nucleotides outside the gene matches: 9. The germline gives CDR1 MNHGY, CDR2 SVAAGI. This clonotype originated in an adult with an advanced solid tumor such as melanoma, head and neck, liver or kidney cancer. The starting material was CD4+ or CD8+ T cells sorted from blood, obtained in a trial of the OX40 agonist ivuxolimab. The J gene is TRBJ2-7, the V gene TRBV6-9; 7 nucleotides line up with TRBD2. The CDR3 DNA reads TGTGCCAGCATACTCATCGGGAGGAGCTCCTACGAGCAGTACTTC. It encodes CASILIGRSSYEQYF.